This TCR beta chain was documented in a study of CD8 T cells in Susac syndrome. As to this clonotype: Its target is unknown.

Overall study results and limits: The number of Susac-specific public clones found was more than 15 in total CD8+ repertoires and five in CD8+ TEMRA repertoires.

An amount of RNA that ranged from roughly 0.45 to 1 ug was reverse transcribed with random hexamers. An immunoSEQ multiplex PCR generated amplified TCR beta CDR3 products spanning 54 Vbeta and 13 Jbeta. TCRdb called the immunoSEQ multiplex PCR reads again in MiXCR, with one record for every CDR3 protein. The table lists over 70,000 distinct CDR3 sequences, around 96% of them singletons. Sequencing of TCR beta was carried out in blood CD8+ and CD4+ T cells. The Susac syndrome patients fit the recently defined diagnostic criteria for definite or probable disease. The CDR3 consists of 14 residues. Germline-derived CDR1 and CDR2 are MNHEY and SMNVEV (reference sequence). Trimming took off 2 bases at V and 6 bases at J, with 14 bases between the two ends.

The receptor was isolated from a human donor with Susac syndrome. The chain combines TRBV27 with TRBJ2-7; D remains ambiguous. Sequenced sample: CD8+ T cells from PBMCs. The chain's CDR3 is CASSLTPGVGEQYF. In DNA, the CDR3 is TGTGCCAGCAGTTTAACCCCAGGTGTTGGCGAGCAGTACTTC.